Sequencing of this TCR beta chain was carried out in a study of T cells in narcolepsy. Sequencing was performed with immunoSEQ multiplex PCR; in TCRdb, only in-frame clones are kept and a portion is missing. The sample consists of about 32,000 clones, around 77% of them appearing once. The CDR3 spans 15 residues. Trimming took 0 bases from V and 6 from J; bases not matched to a gene: 6. Germline values: CDR1 LGHNA, CDR2 YNFKEQ. The genes are TRBV4-2 and TRBJ1-2; 8 nucleotides match TRBD1. The source is a human donor in good health. The sequencing sample was made of memory (CD45RA-) CD4+ T cells from blood. CDR3 residues: CASSQDPRTGNGYTF. DNA of the CDR3: TGTGCCAGCAGCCAAGATCCGCGGACAGGGAATGGCTACACCTTC.